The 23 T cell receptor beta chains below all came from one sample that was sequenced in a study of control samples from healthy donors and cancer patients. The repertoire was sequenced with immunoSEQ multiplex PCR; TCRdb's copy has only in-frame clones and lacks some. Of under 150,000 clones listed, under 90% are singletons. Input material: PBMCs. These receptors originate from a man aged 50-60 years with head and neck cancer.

For the CDR3, the DNA is TGTGCCAGCAGCCCCCACCTCTACACCGCAACTAATGAAAAACTGTTTTTT. Protein sequence: CASSPHLYTATNEKLFF. The chain combines TRBV5-8 with TRBJ1-4, with D unresolved. Germline CDR1 SGHTS, CDR2 YDEGEE. The CDR3 is made up of 17 amino acids. Trimming cost V 4 bases and J 0 bases, with 16 bases left between them.

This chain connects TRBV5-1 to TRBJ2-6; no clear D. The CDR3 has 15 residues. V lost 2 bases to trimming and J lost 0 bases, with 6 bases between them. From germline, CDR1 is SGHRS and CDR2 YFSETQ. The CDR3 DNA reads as TGCGCCAGCAGCTTCGACCGCTCTGGGGCCAACGTCCTGACTTTC. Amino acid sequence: CASSFDRSGANVLTF.

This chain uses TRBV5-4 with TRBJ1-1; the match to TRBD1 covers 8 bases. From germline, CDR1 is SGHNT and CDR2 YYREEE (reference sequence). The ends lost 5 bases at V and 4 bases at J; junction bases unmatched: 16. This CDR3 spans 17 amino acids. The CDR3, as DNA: TGTGCCAGCAGGCGACAGGGGCGTGAGGGGTACGGCACTGAAGCTTTCTTT. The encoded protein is CASRRQGREGYGTEAFF.

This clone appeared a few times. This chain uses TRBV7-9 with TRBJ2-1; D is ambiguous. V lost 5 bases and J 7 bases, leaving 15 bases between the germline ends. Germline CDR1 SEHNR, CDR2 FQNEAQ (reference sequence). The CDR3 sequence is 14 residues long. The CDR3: CASSPPGLVNEQFF. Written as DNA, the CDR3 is TGTGCCAGCAGCCCACCGGGCCTTGTAAATGAGCAGTTCTTC.

This CDR3 is CASSDLYEQYF. Written as DNA, the CDR3 is TGTGCCAGCAGTGACCTCTACGAGCAGTACTTC. The gene calls are TRBV6-1 and TRBJ2-7; D is unresolved. The CDR3 has 11 residues. Germline V gene lookup returns CDR1 MNHNS and CDR2 SASEGT. V lost 3 bases, J lost 3 bases, and 3 bases lay in between.

The CDR3 nucleotides are TGCGCCAGCAGTGTGGATCAGGGACCCTACGAGCAGTACTTC. Translating gives CASSVDQGPYEQYF. V is TRBV10-2 and J is TRBJ2-7, with D tentatively TRBD1 or TRBD2 (5 bases each). The CDR3 loop spans 14 amino acids. CDR1 is WSHSY, CDR2 SAAADI, per germline. Trimming stripped 4 bases from V and 2 bases from J, with 12 bases between.

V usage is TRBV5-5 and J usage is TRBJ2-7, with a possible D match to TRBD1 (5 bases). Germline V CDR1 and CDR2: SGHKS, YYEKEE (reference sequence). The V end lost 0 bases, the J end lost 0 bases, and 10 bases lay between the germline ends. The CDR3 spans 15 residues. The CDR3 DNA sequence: TGTGCCAGCAGCTTGGCACAGGTCAGCTCCTACGAGCAGTACTTC. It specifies CASSLAQVSSYEQYF.

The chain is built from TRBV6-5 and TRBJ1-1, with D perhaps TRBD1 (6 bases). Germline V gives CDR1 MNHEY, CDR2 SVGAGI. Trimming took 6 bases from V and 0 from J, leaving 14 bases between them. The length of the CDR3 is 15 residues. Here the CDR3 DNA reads TGTGCCAGCAGGCCCGCCACAGGGATGAACACTGAAGCTTTCTTT. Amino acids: CASRPATGMNTEAFF.

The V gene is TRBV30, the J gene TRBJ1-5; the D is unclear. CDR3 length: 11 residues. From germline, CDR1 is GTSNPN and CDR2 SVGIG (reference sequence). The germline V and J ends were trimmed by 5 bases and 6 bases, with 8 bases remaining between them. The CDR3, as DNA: TGTGCCTGGGGCGGAGCTCAGCCCCAGCATTTT. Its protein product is CAWGGAQPQHF.

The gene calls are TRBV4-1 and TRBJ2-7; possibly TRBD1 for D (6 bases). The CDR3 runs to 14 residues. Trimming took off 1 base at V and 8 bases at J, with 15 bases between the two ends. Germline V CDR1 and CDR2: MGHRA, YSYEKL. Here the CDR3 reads CASSQVVIGTQQYF. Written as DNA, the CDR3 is TGCGCCAGCAGCCAAGTGGTCATAGGGACACAGCAGTACTTC.

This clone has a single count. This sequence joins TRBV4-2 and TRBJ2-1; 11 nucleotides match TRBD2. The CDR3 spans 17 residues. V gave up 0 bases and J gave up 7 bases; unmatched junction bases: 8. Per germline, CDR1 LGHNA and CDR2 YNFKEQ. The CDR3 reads CASSQDDLAGGFNEQFF. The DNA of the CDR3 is TGTGCCAGCAGCCAAGATGATCTAGCGGGAGGCTTTAATGAGCAGTTCTTC.

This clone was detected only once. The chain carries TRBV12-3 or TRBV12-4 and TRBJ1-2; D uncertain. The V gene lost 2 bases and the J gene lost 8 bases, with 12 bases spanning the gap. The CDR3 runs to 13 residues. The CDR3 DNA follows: TGTGCCAGCAGTTTATCGGGAGGCGGAGGCTACACCTTC. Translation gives CASSLSGGGGYTF.

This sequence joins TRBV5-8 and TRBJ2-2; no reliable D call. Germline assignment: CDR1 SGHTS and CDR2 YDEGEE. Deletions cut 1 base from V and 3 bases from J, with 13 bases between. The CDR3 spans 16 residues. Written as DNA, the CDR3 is TGTGCCAGCAGCTTGCTCCGGCAGAGAGACACCGGGGAGCTGTTTTTT. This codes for CASSLLRQRDTGELFF.

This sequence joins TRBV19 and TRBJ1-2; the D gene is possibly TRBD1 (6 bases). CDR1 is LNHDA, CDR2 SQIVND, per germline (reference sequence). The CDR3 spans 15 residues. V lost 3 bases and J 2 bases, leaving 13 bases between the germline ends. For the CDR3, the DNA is TGTGCCAGTAGTATGGGTACAGGGTTCAACTATGGCTACACCTTC. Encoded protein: CASSMGTGFNYGYTF.

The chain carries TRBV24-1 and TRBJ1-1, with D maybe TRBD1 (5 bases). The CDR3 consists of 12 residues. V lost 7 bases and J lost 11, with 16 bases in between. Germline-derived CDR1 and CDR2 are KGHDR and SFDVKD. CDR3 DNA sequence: TGTGCCACCAGGCGGGGAGAAGGGGCGGCTTTCTTT. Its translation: CATRRGEGAAFF.

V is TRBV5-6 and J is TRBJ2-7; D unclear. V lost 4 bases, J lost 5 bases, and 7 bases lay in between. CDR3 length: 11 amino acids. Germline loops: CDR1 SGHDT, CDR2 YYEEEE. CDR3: CASSHSDEQYF. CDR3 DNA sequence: TGTGCCAGCAGCCACTCAGACGAGCAGTACTTC.

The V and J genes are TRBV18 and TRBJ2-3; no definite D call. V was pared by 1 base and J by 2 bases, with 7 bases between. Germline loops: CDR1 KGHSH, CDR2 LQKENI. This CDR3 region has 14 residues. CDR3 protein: CASSPQVNTDTQYF. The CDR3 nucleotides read TGTGCCAGCTCACCACAAGTGAACACAGATACGCAGTATTTT.

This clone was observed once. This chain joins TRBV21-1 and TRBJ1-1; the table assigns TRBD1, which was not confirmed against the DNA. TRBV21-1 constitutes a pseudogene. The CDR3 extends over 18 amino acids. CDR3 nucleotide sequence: TGTGCCAGCAGCCCTATGACAGGAAGGAACCCGGAGGACACTGAAGCTTTCTTT. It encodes CASSPMTGRNPEDTEAFF.

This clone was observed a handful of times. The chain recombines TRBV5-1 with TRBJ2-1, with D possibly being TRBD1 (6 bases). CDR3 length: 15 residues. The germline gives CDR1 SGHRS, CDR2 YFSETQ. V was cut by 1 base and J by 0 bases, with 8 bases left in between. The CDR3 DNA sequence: TGCGCCAGCAGCTTGAGGACAGACTCCTACAATGAGCAGTTCTTC. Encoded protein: CASSLRTDSYNEQFF.

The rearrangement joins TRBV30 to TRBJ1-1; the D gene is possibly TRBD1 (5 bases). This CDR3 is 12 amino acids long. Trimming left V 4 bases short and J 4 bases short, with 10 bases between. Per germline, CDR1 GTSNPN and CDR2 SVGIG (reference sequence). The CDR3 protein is CAWILGVTEAFF. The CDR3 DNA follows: TGTGCCTGGATATTAGGGGTCACTGAAGCTTTCTTT.

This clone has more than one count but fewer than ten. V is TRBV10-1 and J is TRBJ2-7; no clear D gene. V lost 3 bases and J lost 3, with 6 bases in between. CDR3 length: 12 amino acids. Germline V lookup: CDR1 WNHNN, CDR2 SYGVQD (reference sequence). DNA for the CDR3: TGCGCCAGCAGTGACAACTACTACGAGCAGTACTTC. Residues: CASSDNYYEQYF.

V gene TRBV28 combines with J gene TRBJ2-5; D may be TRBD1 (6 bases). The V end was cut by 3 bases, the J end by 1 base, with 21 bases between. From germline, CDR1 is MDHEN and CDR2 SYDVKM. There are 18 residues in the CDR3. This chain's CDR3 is CASSFPRNRGYGQETQYF. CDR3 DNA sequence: TGTGCCAGCAGTTTCCCAAGGAATAGGGGGTACGGCCAAGAGACCCAGTACTTC. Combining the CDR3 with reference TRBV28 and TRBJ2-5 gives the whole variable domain DVKVTQSSRYLVKRTGEKVFLECVQDMDHENMFWYRQDPGLGLRLIYFSYDVKMKEKGDIPEGYSVSREKKERFSLILESASTNQTSMYLCASSFPRNRGYGQETQYFGPGTRLLVL.

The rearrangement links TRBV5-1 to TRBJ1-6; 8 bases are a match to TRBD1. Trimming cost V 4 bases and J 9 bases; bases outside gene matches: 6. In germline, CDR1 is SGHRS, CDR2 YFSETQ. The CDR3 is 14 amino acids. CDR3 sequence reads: CASSSPDRASPLHF. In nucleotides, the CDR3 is TGCGCCAGCAGCAGTCCGGACAGGGCTTCACCCCTCCACTTT.